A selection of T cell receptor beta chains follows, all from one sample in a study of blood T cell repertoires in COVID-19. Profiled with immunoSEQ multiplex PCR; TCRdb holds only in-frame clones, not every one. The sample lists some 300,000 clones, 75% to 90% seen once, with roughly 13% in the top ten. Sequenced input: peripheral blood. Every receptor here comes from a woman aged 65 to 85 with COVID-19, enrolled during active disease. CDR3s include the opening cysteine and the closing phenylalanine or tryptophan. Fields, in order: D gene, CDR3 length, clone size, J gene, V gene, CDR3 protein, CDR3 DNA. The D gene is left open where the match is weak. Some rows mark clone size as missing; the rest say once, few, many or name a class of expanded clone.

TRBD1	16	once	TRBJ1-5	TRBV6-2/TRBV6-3	CASSYRDRAGNQPQHF	TGTGCCAGCAGTTACAGGGACAGGGCTGGCAATCAGCCCCAGCATTTT
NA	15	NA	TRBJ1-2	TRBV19	CASSILQGNGYGYTF	TGTGCCAGTAGTATACTGCAGGGGAATGGGTATGGCTACACCTTC
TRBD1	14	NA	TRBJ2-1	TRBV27	CASSWTTGRSEQFF	TGTGCCAGCAGCTGGACGACAGGGCGGTCCGAGCAGTTCTTC
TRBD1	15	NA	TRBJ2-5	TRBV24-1	CATSDPRTGGETQYF	TGTGCCACCAGTGATCCCCGGACAGGGGGAGAGACCCAGTACTTC
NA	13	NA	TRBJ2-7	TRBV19	CASSVGTPGEQYF	TGTGCCAGTAGTGTCGGGACTCCTGGCGAGCAGTACTTC
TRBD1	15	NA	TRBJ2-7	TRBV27	CASSRRGQGYWEQYF	TGTGCCAGCAGCCGCCGGGGACAGGGGTACTGGGAGCAGTACTTC
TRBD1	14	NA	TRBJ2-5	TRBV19	CASKDRGRRETQYF	TGTGCCAGTAAGGACAGGGGGCGCCGAGAGACCCAGTACTTC
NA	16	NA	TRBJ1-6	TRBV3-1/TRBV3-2	CASSQDSRARGSPLHF	TGTGCCAGCAGCCAAGATAGCAGGGCTAGGGGTTCACCCCTCCACTTT
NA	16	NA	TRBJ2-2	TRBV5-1	CASSRLGATNTGELFF	TGCGCCAGCAGCCGGCTGGGGGCGACGAACACCGGGGAGCTGTTTTTT
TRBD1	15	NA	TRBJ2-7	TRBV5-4	CASSPRTGSSYEQYF	TGTGCCAGCAGCCCTAGGACAGGGAGCTCCTACGAGCAGTACTTC
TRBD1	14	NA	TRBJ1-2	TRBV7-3	CASSSYRGQGGYTF	TGTGCCAGCAGCTCGTACAGGGGGCAAGGTGGCTACACCTTC
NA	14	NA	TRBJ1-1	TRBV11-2	CASSTSTWGDRAFF	TGTGCCAGCAGCACATCAACGTGGGGGGATCGAGCTTTCTTT
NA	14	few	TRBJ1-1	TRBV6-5	CASSLDRINTEAFF	TGTGCCAGCAGCCTTGACAGGATAAACACTGAAGCTTTCTTT
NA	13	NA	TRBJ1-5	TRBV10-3	CAARGGSNQPQHF	TGTGCCGCCCGAGGAGGGAGCAATCAGCCCCAGCATTTT
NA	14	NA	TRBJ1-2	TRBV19	CASSIAGVPSGYTF	TGTGCCAGTAGTATTGCAGGGGTTCCCTCTGGCTACACCTTC
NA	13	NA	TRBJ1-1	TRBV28	CASSLGQNTEAFF	TGTGCCAGCAGTTTGGGACAGAACACTGAAGCTTTCTTT
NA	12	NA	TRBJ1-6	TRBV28	CASGQGKPPLHF	TGTGCCAGCGGTCAGGGTAAACCACCCCTCCACTTT
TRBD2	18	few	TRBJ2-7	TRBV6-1	CASSEGIAGGLPSYEQYF	TGTGCCAGCAGTGAAGGGATAGCGGGGGGCCTCCCCTCCTACGAGCAGTACTTC
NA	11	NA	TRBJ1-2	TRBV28	CASSPHEGYTF	TGTGCCAGCAGTCCCCATGAGGGCTACACCTTC
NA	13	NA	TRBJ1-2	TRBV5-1	CASSSGGGYGYTF	TGCGCCAGCAGCAGTGGGGGCGGTTATGGCTACACCTTC
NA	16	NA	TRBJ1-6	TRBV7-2	CASSLGFPGGGSPLHF	TGTGCCAGCAGCTTAGGATTCCCGGGAGGAGGGTCACCCCTCCACTTT
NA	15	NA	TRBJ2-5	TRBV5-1	CASSLAAGLQETQYF	TGCGCCAGCAGCTTGGCCGCAGGCCTCCAAGAGACCCAGTACTTC
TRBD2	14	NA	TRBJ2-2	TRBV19	CASRGGLFSGELFF	TGTGCCAGTCGGGGGGGCCTGTTCTCCGGGGAGCTGTTTTTT
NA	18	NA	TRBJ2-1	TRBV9	CASSVGLPGGPSYNEQFF	TGTGCCAGCAGCGTAGGATTACCAGGGGGGCCCTCCTACAATGAGCAGTTCTTC
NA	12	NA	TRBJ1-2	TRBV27	CASPGRHYGYTF	TGTGCCAGCCCGGGGAGGCACTATGGCTACACCTTC
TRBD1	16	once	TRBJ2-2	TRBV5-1	CASSGTGGLQTGELFF	TGCGCCAGCAGCGGGACAGGGGGCTTACAAACCGGGGAGCTGTTTTTT
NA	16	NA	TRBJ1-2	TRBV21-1	CASVKGQGITNYGYTF	TGTGCCAGCGTGAAAGGACAGGGGATAACTAACTATGGCTACACCTTC
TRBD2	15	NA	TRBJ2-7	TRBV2	CASSELLAGTYEQYF	TGTGCCAGCAGTGAATTACTAGCGGGGACCTACGAGCAGTACTTC
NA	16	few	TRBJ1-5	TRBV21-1	CASGTGGMKGNQPQHF	TGTGCCAGCGGCACGGGGGGGATGAAAGGCAATCAGCCCCAGCATTTT
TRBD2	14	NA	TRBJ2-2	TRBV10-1	CASSVGLATGELFF	TGCGCCAGCAGCGTGGGACTAGCTACCGGGGAGCTGTTTTTT
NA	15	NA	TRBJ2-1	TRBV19	CASSIGQGRVNEQFF	TGTGCCAGTAGTATAGGGCAGGGGAGGGTTAATGAGCAGTTCTTC
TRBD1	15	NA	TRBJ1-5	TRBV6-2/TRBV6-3	CASSYFRGPSQPQHF	TGTGCCAGCAGTTATTTCAGGGGGCCGAGTCAGCCCCAGCATTTT
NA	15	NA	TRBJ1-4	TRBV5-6	CASSSSQGSDEKLFF	TGTGCCAGCAGCTCGTCACAGGGTTCGGATGAAAAACTGTTTTTT
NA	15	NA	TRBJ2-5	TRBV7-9	CASSSGAPGPRSQYF	TGTGCCAGCAGCTCTGGGGCCCCCGGACCGCGAAGCCAGTACTTC
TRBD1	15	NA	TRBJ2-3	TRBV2	CASTRQGTMTDTQYF	TGTGCCAGCACCAGACAGGGGACGATGACAGATACGCAGTATTTT
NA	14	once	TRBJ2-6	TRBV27	CASSSYSGANVLTF	TGTGCCAGCAGTTCCTACTCTGGGGCCAACGTCCTGACTTTC
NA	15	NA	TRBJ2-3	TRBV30	CAWSVAGAHTDTQYF	TGTGCCTGGAGTGTAGCTGGGGCCCACACAGATACGCAGTATTTT
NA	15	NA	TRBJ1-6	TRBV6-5	CASNKGFLTNSPLHF	TGTGCCAGCAATAAGGGGTTCCTAACTAATTCACCCCTCCACTTT
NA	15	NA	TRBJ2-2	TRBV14	CASSQRHRETGELFF	TGTGCCAGCAGCCAACGCCACAGGGAAACCGGGGAGCTGTTTTTT
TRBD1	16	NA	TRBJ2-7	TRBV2	CASIPPRTGGPYEQYF	TGTGCCAGCATACCTCCCCGGACAGGGGGCCCATACGAGCAGTACTTC
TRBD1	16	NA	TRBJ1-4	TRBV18	CASSGTGTGIGEKLFF	TGTGCCAGCTCAGGAACCGGGACAGGGATCGGTGAAAAACTGTTTTTT
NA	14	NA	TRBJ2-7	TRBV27	CASSPYTGPHEQYF	TGTGCCAGCAGCCCATATACAGGCCCCCACGAGCAGTACTTC
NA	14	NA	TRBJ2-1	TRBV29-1	CSVDRQVGSNEQFF	TGCAGCGTTGATCGACAGGTCGGTTCCAATGAGCAGTTCTTC
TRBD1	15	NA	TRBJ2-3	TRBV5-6	CASSLRGQGADTQYF	TGTGCCAGCAGCCTCCGAGGACAGGGGGCAGATACGCAGTATTTT
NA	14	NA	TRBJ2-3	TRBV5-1	CASSSGLLTDTQYF	TGCGCCAGCAGCTCGGGTCTCCTAACAGATACGCAGTATTTT
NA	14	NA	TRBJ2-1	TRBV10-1	CASSERGSYNEQFF	TGCGCCAGCAGTGAGAGGGGTTCCTACAATGAGCAGTTCTTC
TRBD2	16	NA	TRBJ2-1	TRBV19	CASSIGASGGYNEQFF	TGTGCCAGTAGTATAGGGGCTAGCGGGGGGTACAATGAGCAGTTCTTC
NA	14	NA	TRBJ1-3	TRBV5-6	CASSLGRGGNTIYF	TGTGCCAGCAGCTTGGGCAGGGGTGGAAACACCATATATTTT